Listed below are T cell receptor beta chains from one sample, sequenced in a study of blood T cells in healthy people across ages. TCRdb independently ran MiXCR on the 5' RACE reads; one entry per CDR3 protein. The table shows about 760,000 distinct CDR3 sequences, with around 25% occurring only once. The same sample was also studied in work on T cells of mothers and their children.

Sequenced: blood. The source is a boy between 10 and 17 years old in good health. Both conserved end residues are part of each CDR3. D genes are given only for firm matches. Not all rows give a size; the values are once, few, many and, for expanded clones, a class.

clone_size j_call d_call v_call cdr3_nt cdr3_aa
. TRBJ2-6 TRBD1 TRBV7-9 TGTGCCAGCAGCTTAGGGACAGGGAAAAGCTCTGGGGCCAACGTCCTGACTTTC CASSLGTGKSSGANVLTF
. TRBJ1-1 . TRBV5-1 TGCGCCAGCAGCTTCGACAGCGTGAACACTGAAGCTTTCTTT CASSFDSVNTEAFF
. TRBJ2-3 TRBD2 TRBV20-1 TGCAGTGCTAGCTTACTAGGGAGGGGATACACAGATACGCAGTATTTT CSASLLGRGYTDTQYF
few TRBJ1-1 . TRBV11-3 TGTGCCAGCAGCTTAGAGGCGGCGGGGTACACTGAAGCTTTCTTT CASSLEAAGYTEAFF
. TRBJ2-5 TRBD1 TRBV4-2 TGTGCCAGCAGCTTAACAGGGGAAGAGCAGTACTTC CASSLTGEEQYF
few TRBJ1-5 . TRBV4-3 TGCGCCGGCAGCCCACAACACAGGGTCGGGCAGCCCCAGCATTTT CAGSPQHRVGQPQHF
. TRBJ2-1 . TRBV20-1 TGCAGTGCTAGAGATCGAGTGAGGGGGGATGTGTTCTTC CSARDRVRGDVFF
. TRBJ2-4 TRBD2 TRBV5-1 TGCGCCAGCAGCGGACTAGCGACGGACATTCAGTACTTC CASSGLATDIQYF
. TRBJ2-7 TRBD1 TRBV2 TGTGCCAGCGAAAGGGGGCTAGGATCCTACGAGCAGTACTTC CASERGLGSYEQYF
. TRBJ2-7 . TRBV18 TGTGCCAGCTCGCTGAGGTACACTTTTAGCTCCTACGAGCAGTACTTC CASSLRYTFSSYEQYF
. TRBJ2-1 . TRBV7-2 TGTGCCAGCAGTCCTGGGTGGGTCAATGAGCAGTTCTTC CASSPGWVNEQFF
. TRBJ1-1 . TRBV4-3 TGCGCCAGCAGCCAAGTACGGCCGGGGGCGCCCACTGAAGCTTTCTTT CASSQVRPGAPTEAFF
few TRBJ2-3 . TRBV5-1 TGCGCCAGCAGCGGAGGACTCTCTAGCACAGATACGCAGTATTTT CASSGGLSSTDTQYF
once TRBJ2-5 TRBD1 TRBV7-2 TGTGCCAGCAGCTTAGTTTACAGGGGGATGGAGACCCAGTACTTC CASSLVYRGMETQYF
. TRBJ2-6 . TRBV27 TGTGCCAGCAGTTTATCCCGGTCCCGGGTAATATTCTCTTCTGGGGCCAACGTCCTGACTTTC CASSLSRSRVIFSSGANVLTF
. TRBJ2-5 . TRBV11-2 TGTGCCAGCAAAGAAGGATCCCAAGAGACCCAGTACTTC CASKEGSQETQYF
. TRBJ2-1 . TRBV2 TGTGCCAGCATGAGGCAGGGGGGCCTGGTTGAGCAGTTCTTC CASMRQGGLVEQFF
few TRBJ1-5 . TRBV9 TGTGCCAGCAGCGCCCAAAACAGACCCACTTTAGATCAGCCCCAGCATTTT CASSAQNRPTLDQPQHF
few TRBJ2-7 TRBD1 TRBV9 TGTGCCAGCAGCGTATGGTCCGGGACAGATACCTACGAGCAGTACTTC CASSVWSGTDTYEQYF
. TRBJ2-7 . TRBV7-2 TGTGCCAGCAGCTTAGTCTCCCGGGGGGCCAACTACGAGCAGTACTTC CASSLVSRGANYEQYF
few TRBJ1-6 . TRBV2 TGTGCCAGCAGTGCTGGAGGTGGAACAGATAATTCACCCCTCCACTTT CASSAGGGTDNSPLHF
few TRBJ2-1 TRBD2 TRBV4-2 TGTGCCAGCAGCCAGGGGACTAGCGGGAGCCCCTTTAATGAGCAGTTCTTC CASSQGTSGSPFNEQFF
few TRBJ1-2 . TRBV18 TGTGCCAGCTCGGCGGGGCTAGGCTATGGCTACACCTTC CASSAGLGYGYTF
. TRBJ2-5 . TRBV7-2 TGTGCCAGCAGTTCCGGCACGTGGGCCCGGCAAGAGACCCAGTACTTC CASSSGTWARQETQYF
. TRBJ2-5 . TRBV20-1 TGCAGTGCTAGAGCGGCGCCAGGGCAAGAGACCCAGTACTTC CSARAAPGQETQYF
many TRBJ2-1 . TRBV5-8 TGTGCCAGCAGCGTCAGCTACAATGAGCAGTTCTTC CASSVSYNEQFF
. TRBJ1-3 TRBD1 TRBV9 TGTGCCAGCAGCGTAGACCCCATGGGGACAGGCGGAAACACCATATATTTT CASSVDPMGTGGNTIYF
. TRBJ1-2 . TRBV11-2 TGTGCCAGCAGCTTCCTGACGTCGAGCTATGGCTACACCTTC CASSFLTSSYGYTF
few TRBJ1-1 . TRBV11-1 TGTGCCAGCAGCTTATATCGGATTCGTGACAGGTCAAGAATCAAGAACACTGAAGCTTTCTTT CASSLYRIRDRSRIKNTEAFF
. TRBJ2-1 TRBD1 TRBV14 TGTGCCAGCACCGGGACAGGGGCCGATGAGCAGTTCTTC CASTGTGADEQFF
. TRBJ1-2 TRBD1 TRBV7-2 TGTGCCAGCATCCCGCGGATGGTAGGGGGCAACTATGGCTACACCTTC CASIPRMVGGNYGYTF